In its sample, the clone carrying this TCR beta chain was seen many times. Its cognate antigen is unknown. This sample stems from a study of neurological immune-mediated disorders. About the study: For the 35 or so multiple sclerosis patients, the disease was relapsing-remitting in roughly 31 and secondary progressive in 3. Study-wide results and limits: Multiple sclerosis patients had less TCR clonal expansion than even healthy controls, unlike HTLV-1-associated myelopathy.

With 4 bases clipped from V and 6 bases from J, the junction kept 13 bases outside the gene matches. This CDR3 is built from 15 residues. The germline V gene has CDR1 DFQATT and CDR2 SNEGSKA (reference sequence). Each CDR3 protein gets one entry after TCRdb re-called the 5' RACE reads with MiXCR. The repertoire holds 35,000 to 50,000 distinct CDR3 sequences, with 2% to 3% as singletons. The origin of this receptor is a man in his forties or fifties with multiple sclerosis. The chain uses TRBV20-1 and TRBJ2-7; 9 bases are shared with TRBD2. The sequenced material came from PBMCs. The CDR3 DNA is TGCAGTGCTACTCCTAGCGGGGCTTGGGGAACCGAGCAGTACTTC. Its translation is CSATPSGAWGTEQYF.